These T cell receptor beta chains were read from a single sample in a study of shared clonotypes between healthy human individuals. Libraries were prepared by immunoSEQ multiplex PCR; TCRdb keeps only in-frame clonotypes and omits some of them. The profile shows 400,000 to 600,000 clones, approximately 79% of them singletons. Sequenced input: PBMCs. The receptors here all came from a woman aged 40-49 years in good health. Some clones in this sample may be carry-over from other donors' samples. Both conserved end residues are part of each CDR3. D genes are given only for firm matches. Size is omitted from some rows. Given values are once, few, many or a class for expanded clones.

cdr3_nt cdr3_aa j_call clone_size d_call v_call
TGTGCCAGCAGCGTAGAAAGTGAGCAGTTCTTC CASSVESEQFF TRBJ2-1 once - TRBV9
TGTGCCATCAGTGAGTCGGCAGGTGGGGAGACCCAGTACTTC CAISESAGGETQYF TRBJ2-5 - - TRBV10-3
TGCGCCAGCAGCCAAGTGGGGGATCGGTACTACGAGCAGTACTTC CASSQVGDRYYEQYF TRBJ2-7 - - TRBV4-1
TGTGCCAGCAGCTTCAGTAGCGCAGCAAGGGGCACAGATACGCAGTATTTT CASSFSSAARGTDTQYF TRBJ2-3 - - TRBV5-6
TGTGCCTGGAGTTTGGGCACGGGGTCGGTCGAGCAGTACTTC CAWSLGTGSVEQYF TRBJ2-7 - - TRBV30
TGCGCCAGCAGTGAACAGATCCGGACGGGGAACTATGGCTACACCTTC CASSEQIRTGNYGYTF TRBJ1-2 once - TRBV10-2
TGTGCCAGCAGCGTAGCGTCAGGGGGTTCGTACGAGCAGTACTTC CASSVASGGSYEQYF TRBJ2-7 - TRBD1 TRBV9
TGTGCCAGCAGCACAACCCACAGGGTTAGGAACACTGAAGCTTTCTTT CASSTTHRVRNTEAFF TRBJ1-1 few - TRBV5-6
TGTGCCAGCAGTAACCAGCTAGACGGGGAAAAACTGTTTTTT CASSNQLDGEKLFF TRBJ1-4 - - TRBV25-1
TGTGCCAGCAGCCAAGGGGGGACTAGCGGCTACAATGAGCAGTTCTTC CASSQGGTSGYNEQFF TRBJ2-1 - TRBD2 TRBV7-3
TGTGCCAGCAGCCTGCTTCGAGAGGAGGGTATTAATCAGCCCCAGCATTTT CASSLLREEGINQPQHF TRBJ1-5 - - TRBV14
TGCGCCAGCAGCTCCCCCAGCGGGGGGGCTAGCACAGATACGCAGTATTTT CASSSPSGGASTDTQYF TRBJ2-3 - TRBD2 TRBV5-1
TGTGCCAGCTGGGGACAGCTCTACACTGAAGCTTTCTTT CASWGQLYTEAFF TRBJ1-1 - TRBD1 TRBV28
TGTGCCAGCGTAGACCGCACCTATGGCTACACCTTC CASVDRTYGYTF TRBJ1-2 - - TRBV28
TGCGCCAGCACCCGACAGGGGGCTTATGGGGCCAACGTCCTGACTTTC CASTRQGAYGANVLTF TRBJ2-6 - TRBD1 TRBV5-1
TGTGCCAGCAGCCCGGGTGCAGCCAACACTGAAGCTTTCTTT CASSPGAANTEAFF TRBJ1-1 once - TRBV7-2
TGTGCCAGCAGCTCCCGGGACAGGGCTTATGAGCAGTTCTTC CASSSRDRAYEQFF TRBJ2-1 - TRBD1 TRBV6-1
TGTGCCAGTAGCCCTACACTGAACACTGAAGCTTTCTTT CASSPTLNTEAFF TRBJ1-1 - - TRBV19
TGCGCCAGCAGCTTGGTGTCAGGGGGCTACGAGCAGTACTTC CASSLVSGGYEQYF TRBJ2-7 - TRBD1 TRBV5-1
TGCGCCAGCACTGGACAGGTTTCAGATACGCAGTATTTT CASTGQVSDTQYF TRBJ2-3 - TRBD1 TRBV10-2
TGCAGTGCTAGCCCCACTGAAGCTTTCTTT CSASPTEAFF TRBJ1-1 few - TRBV20-1
TGTGCCAGTAACTCTGGGAGCTACACTGAAGCTTTCTTT CASNSGSYTEAFF TRBJ1-1 - - TRBV19
TGCAGTGCCGACCAGGGGGAGACCCAGTACTTC CSADQGETQYF TRBJ2-5 - - TRBV20-1
TGTGCCATCGGGGGGCTGCTAGACTACAATGAGCAGTTCTTC CAIGGLLDYNEQFF TRBJ2-1 few - TRBV10-3
TGTGCCAGCAGGCAGAGGAAGGGCAGAGGCACAGATACGCAGTATTTT CASRQRKGRGTDTQYF TRBJ2-3 once - TRBV28
TGTGCCAGCAGCCCACGACCGCTCTCAACTAATGAAAAACTGTTTTTT CASSPRPLSTNEKLFF TRBJ1-4 - - TRBV14
TGTGCCACCCAAAGGTGGGGACTCTACTCTGGAAACACCATATATTTT CATQRWGLYSGNTIYF TRBJ1-3 - - TRBV7-9
TGTGCCAGCAGCTCGGCTGGTATTTACGGGAACACCGGGGAGCTGTTTTTT CASSSAGIYGNTGELFF TRBJ2-2 - - TRBV5-6
TGTGCCACGAGGAACACCGGGGAGCTGTTTTTT CATRNTGELFF TRBJ2-2 - - TRBV19
TGTGCCAGCTCACCCTCCTCGACGGGGGACTATGGCTACACCTTC CASSPSSTGDYGYTF TRBJ1-2 few - TRBV18
TGCGCCAGCAGCGTTTGGGGGAAAGGGGATAATTCACCCCTCCACTTT CASSVWGKGDNSPLHF TRBJ1-6 few - TRBV5-1
TGTGCCAGCAGTTACCAGACTACAACTAATGAAAAACTGTTTTTT CASSYQTTTNEKLFF TRBJ1-4 - - TRBV6-5
TGCGCCAGCAGCTTGCTGGGACGGGATAATTCACCCCTCCACTTT CASSLLGRDNSPLHF TRBJ1-6 - - TRBV5-1
TGCGCCAGCAGCCAAGATATGGGGACAGGGGTAATTCCCCTCCACTTT CASSQDMGTGVIPLHF TRBJ1-6 - TRBD1 TRBV4-1
TGTGCCAGCAGCGTAGGTGGAGGGCGATGGGATACGCAGTATTTT CASSVGGGRWDTQYF TRBJ2-3 - - TRBV9
TGTGCCAGCAGACGGGGCCTCGGGGGGCCTGAAGCTTTCTTT CASRRGLGGPEAFF TRBJ1-1 few - TRBV2